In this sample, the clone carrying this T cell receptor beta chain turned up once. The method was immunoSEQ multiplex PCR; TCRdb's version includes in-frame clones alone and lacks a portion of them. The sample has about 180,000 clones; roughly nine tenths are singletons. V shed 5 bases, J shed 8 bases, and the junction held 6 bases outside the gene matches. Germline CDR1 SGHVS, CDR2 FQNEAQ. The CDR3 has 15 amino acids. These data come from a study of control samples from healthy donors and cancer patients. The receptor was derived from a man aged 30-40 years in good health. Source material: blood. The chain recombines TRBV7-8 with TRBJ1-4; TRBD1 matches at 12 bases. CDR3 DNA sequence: TGTGCCAGCAGCCCCCGGGACAGGGGGCGGGAAAAACTGTTTTTT. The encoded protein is CASSPRDRGREKLFF.